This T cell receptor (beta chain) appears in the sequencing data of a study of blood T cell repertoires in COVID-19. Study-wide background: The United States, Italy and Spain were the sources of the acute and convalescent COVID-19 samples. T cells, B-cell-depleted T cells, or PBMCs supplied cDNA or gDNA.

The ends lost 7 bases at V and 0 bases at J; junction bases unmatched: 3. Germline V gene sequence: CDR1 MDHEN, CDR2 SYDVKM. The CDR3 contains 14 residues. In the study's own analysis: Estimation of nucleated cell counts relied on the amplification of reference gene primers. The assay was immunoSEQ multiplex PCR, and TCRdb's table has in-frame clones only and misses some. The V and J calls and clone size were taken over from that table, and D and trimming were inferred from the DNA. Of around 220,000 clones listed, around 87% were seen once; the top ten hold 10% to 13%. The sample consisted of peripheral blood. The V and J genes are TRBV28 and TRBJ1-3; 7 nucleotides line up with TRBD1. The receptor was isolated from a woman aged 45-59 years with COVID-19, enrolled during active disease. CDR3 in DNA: TGTGCCAGCAATAACAGGGGCTCTGGAAACACCATATATTTT. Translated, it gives CASNNRGSGNTIYF.